This is a list of T cell receptor beta chains from one sample in a study of control samples from healthy donors and cancer patients. Some clones are missing from TCRdb's copy, which holds only in-frame ones; the method was immunoSEQ multiplex PCR. The profile covers 50,000 to 70,000 clones, with 90% to 97% appearing a single time and 0.85% to 1.4% taken by the ten largest. The sample taken for sequencing was blood. Receptor source: a woman aged 18 to 35 in good health. CDR3s include the opening cysteine and the closing phenylalanine or tryptophan. A D gene is named only where the DNA matches it firmly. Clone size appears in some rows only: once, few, many, or a class for an expanded clone.

CDR3 | DNA | V | size | D | J
CASSGIGLGNNEQFF | TGCGCCAGCAGTGGAATAGGACTAGGGAACAATGAGCAGTTCTTC | TRBV10-1 | . | TRBD2 | TRBJ2-1
CASSVSSEKLFF | TGCGCCAGCAGCGTCTCAAGTGAAAAACTGTTTTTT | TRBV5-1 | . | . | TRBJ1-4
CASWSGSYNEQFF | TGTGCCAGCTGGTCGGGCTCCTACAATGAGCAGTTCTTC | TRBV2 | . | . | TRBJ2-1
CASTKSEGGNEQFF | TGTGCCAGCACCAAGAGCGAGGGGGGGAATGAGCAGTTCTTC | TRBV6-6 | . | . | TRBJ2-1
CASSPELMGNSPLHF | TGTGCCAGCTCACCGGAGTTAATGGGTAATTCACCCCTCCACTTT | TRBV18 | . | . | TRBJ1-6
CASSQANQGVFNYGYTF | TGTGCCAGCAGCCAAGCGAACCAAGGTGTTTTTAACTATGGCTACACCTTC | TRBV14 | . | . | TRBJ1-2
CASSLDTGEQYF | TGTGCCAGCAGCTTGGATACAGGCGAGCAGTACTTC | TRBV5-4 | . | . | TRBJ2-7
CASSSRAPEAFF | TGTGCCAGCAGCTCCCGGGCGCCTGAAGCTTTCTTT | TRBV7-2 | . | . | TRBJ1-1
CASRTSVYTGELFF | TGTGCCAGCAGGACTAGCGTCTACACCGGGGAGCTGTTTTTT | TRBV2 | . | TRBD2 | TRBJ2-2
CASSLGQIYTF | TGTGCCAGCAGTTTGGGACAAATCTACACCTTC | TRBV12-3/TRBV12-4 | once | . | TRBJ1-2
CASSLGTYEQYF | TGTGCCAGCAGCTTAGGAACCTACGAGCAGTACTTC | TRBV11-2 | . | . | TRBJ2-7
CASRATSGLAYEQYF | TGTGCCAGCAGGGCTACTAGCGGACTGGCCTACGAGCAGTACTTC | TRBV3-1/TRBV3-2 | . | TRBD2 | TRBJ2-7
CASRYSELQETQYF | TGCGCCAGCAGGTACTCGGAACTTCAAGAGACCCAGTACTTC | TRBV10-1 | . | . | TRBJ2-5
CASSPTLQGVMGYTF | TGTGCCAGCAGCCCGACACTACAGGGAGTAATGGGCTACACCTTC | TRBV7-2 | . | . | TRBJ1-2
CASSYFGTTNTEAFF | TGTGCCAGCAGCTACTTCGGGACAACGAACACTGAAGCTTTCTTT | TRBV7-9 | . | . | TRBJ1-1
CASSVDLGLSSGNTIYF | TGTGCCAGCAGCGTAGATCTGGGCCTCAGCTCTGGAAACACCATATATTTT | TRBV9 | . | . | TRBJ1-3
CASSKGWYEQFF | TGTGCCAGCAGTAAGGGTTGGTATGAGCAGTTCTTC | TRBV7-2 | once | . | TRBJ2-1
CASEGETNTEAFF | TGTGCCAGCGAGGGGGAAACGAACACTGAAGCTTTCTTT | TRBV2 | . | . | TRBJ1-1
CATSREERASPLHF | TGTGCCACCAGCAGAGAGGAGAGAGCTTCACCCCTCCACTTT | TRBV15 | . | . | TRBJ1-6
CASSRDGNTGELFF | TGTGCCAGCAGCCGGGACGGGAACACCGGGGAGCTGTTTTTT | TRBV6-4 | . | . | TRBJ2-2
CSGSLNTEAFF | TGCAGCGGTTCGTTGAACACTGAAGCTTTCTTT | TRBV29-1 | . | . | TRBJ1-1
CSAPEYTEAFF | TGCAGTGCTCCCGAGTACACTGAAGCTTTCTTT | TRBV20-1 | . | . | TRBJ1-1
CASSDIRGPSSYEQYF | TGCGCCAGCAGCGATATACGGGGGCCTAGCTCCTACGAGCAGTACTTC | TRBV5-1 | . | . | TRBJ2-7
CAWSGSVEQYF | TGTGCCTGGAGTGGTAGCGTCGAGCAGTACTTC | TRBV30 | . | . | TRBJ2-7
CASSRGTTTDTQYF | TGTGCCAGCAGCCGCGGGACTACCACAGATACGCAGTATTTT | TRBV28 | . | TRBD2 | TRBJ2-3
CASSYNRQETQYF | TGTGCCAGCAGTTACAACAGGCAAGAGACCCAGTACTTC | TRBV6-6 | . | . | TRBJ2-5
CASSFPTGANTEAFF | TGTGCCAGCAGCTTTCCGACAGGGGCGAACACTGAAGCTTTCTTT | TRBV14 | . | TRBD1 | TRBJ1-1
CASSSDRRSYEQYF | TGCGCCAGCAGTTCGGACAGGAGATCCTACGAGCAGTACTTC | TRBV10-1 | . | TRBD1 | TRBJ2-7
CASSLDRAQGNYGYTF | TGTGCCAGCAGCTTGGACAGGGCCCAAGGGAACTATGGCTACACCTTC | TRBV7-9 | . | TRBD1 | TRBJ1-2
CASREIGTPNYGYTF | TGCGCCAGCAGGGAGATAGGGACCCCAAACTATGGCTACACCTTC | TRBV4-1 | . | . | TRBJ1-2
CASSSRTADSYEQYF | TGTGCCAGCAGCTCCCGGACAGCCGATTCCTACGAGCAGTACTTC | TRBV7-6 | . | . | TRBJ2-7
CASSSYTYGYTF | TGTGCCAGCAGTTCATACACCTATGGCTACACCTTC | TRBV28 | . | . | TRBJ1-2
CASSPFTEAFF | TGTGCCAGCAGCCCCTTCACTGAAGCTTTCTTT | TRBV7-2 | . | . | TRBJ1-1
CSVTSGTGGDRDTQYF | TGCAGCGTGACATCCGGGACAGGGGGGGACCGGGATACGCAGTATTTT | TRBV29-1 | . | TRBD1 | TRBJ2-3
CASSQSWGLTDTQYF | TGTGCCAGCAGCCAGTCTTGGGGCCTCACAGATACGCAGTATTTT | TRBV3-1/TRBV3-2 | . | . | TRBJ2-3
CAIRGTNQPQHF | TGTGCCATCCGGGGAACCAATCAGCCCCAGCATTTT | TRBV10-3 | . | . | TRBJ1-5
CASSDSSNTEAFF | TGTGCCAGCAGTGACTCCAGTAACACTGAAGCTTTCTTT | TRBV6-4 | . | . | TRBJ1-1
CASSLGQADPEAFF | TGCGCCAGCAGCTTAGGCCAGGCGGACCCTGAAGCTTTCTTT | TRBV5-1 | . | . | TRBJ1-1
CATSRERSRGPSGNTIYF | TGTGCCACCAGCAGAGAGAGGTCCAGGGGGCCCTCTGGAAACACCATATATTTT | TRBV15 | . | TRBD1 | TRBJ1-3
CASSQEEGYTDTQYF | TGCGCCAGCAGCCAAGAGGAGGGATACACAGATACGCAGTATTTT | TRBV4-1 | once | . | TRBJ2-3
CASNRVGNTEAFF | TGTGCCAGCAACAGGGTGGGGAATACTGAAGCTTTCTTT | TRBV7-2 | once | . | TRBJ1-1
CATSGGGARIYGYTF | TGTGCCACCAGCGGGGGGGGAGCGAGGATCTATGGCTACACCTTC | TRBV15 | . | . | TRBJ1-2
CASSVLFHSDNEQFF | TGTGCCAGCAGCGTCTTATTCCATTCCGACAATGAGCAGTTCTTC | TRBV3-1/TRBV3-2 | . | . | TRBJ2-1
CASSLRTSFYEQYF | TGTGCCAGCAGCTTAAGGACTTCCTTCTACGAGCAGTACTTC | TRBV7-8 | few | . | TRBJ2-7
CASSFSVNTEAFF | TGTGCCAGCAGCTTTTCCGTGAACACTGAAGCTTTCTTT | TRBV7-2 | few | . | TRBJ1-1
CASTPNLRTPLHF | TGTGCCAGTACCCCTAACCTAAGGACACCCCTCCACTTT | TRBV19 | . | . | TRBJ1-6
CASSFPLGTSGNTIYF | TGTGCCAGCAGTTTCCCCCTCGGGACCTCTGGAAACACCATATATTTT | TRBV28 | . | . | TRBJ1-3
CASSQPSGGETQYF | TGTGCCAGCAGCCAACCTAGCGGGGGAGAGACCCAGTACTTC | TRBV3-1/TRBV3-2 | . | TRBD2 | TRBJ2-5
CASSSRQLSANEKLFF | TGTGCCAGCAGTTCTCGACAGCTCTCAGCTAATGAAAAACTGTTTTTT | TRBV28 | . | . | TRBJ1-4
CASTSWPSNQPQHF | TGTGCCAGCACCTCGTGGCCTAGCAATCAGCCCCAGCATTTT | TRBV5-6 | . | . | TRBJ1-5
CATSSGDRGSQETQYF | TGTGCCACCAGCAGCGGAGACAGGGGTTCTCAAGAGACCCAGTACTTC | TRBV15 | . | TRBD1 | TRBJ2-5
CASSFSRHGPTGELFF | TGTGCCAGCAGTTTTTCGCGACACGGACCTACCGGGGAGCTGTTTTTT | TRBV27 | . | . | TRBJ2-2
CSVVAGTSYEQYF | TGCAGCGTTGTGGCAGGGACTTCCTACGAGCAGTACTTC | TRBV29-1 | . | . | TRBJ2-7
CASSLKSVETQYF | TGCGCCAGCAGCTTGAAGAGCGTGGAGACCCAGTACTTC | TRBV5-1 | once | . | TRBJ2-5
CASSQNSGTGPYGYTF | TGTGCCAGCTCACAAAATTCCGGGACAGGGCCCTATGGCTACACCTTC | TRBV18 | . | TRBD1 | TRBJ1-2
CASSLGEQGHGEQFF | TGTGCCAGCAGCTTAGGGGAGCAGGGGCATGGTGAGCAGTTCTTC | TRBV11-3 | . | . | TRBJ2-1
CACGPGQISFGNTIYF | TGTGCCTGCGGCCCCGGACAGATATCTTTTGGAAACACCATATATTTT | TRBV30 | . | . | TRBJ1-3
CASSFQSLGQYF | TGTGCCAGCAGTTTCCAGTCTCTTGGGCAGTATTTT | TRBV12-3/TRBV12-4 | once | . | TRBJ2-3
CASSPEGGNQPQHF | TGTGCCAGCAGCCCCGAAGGTGGTAATCAGCCCCAGCATTTT | TRBV9 | . | . | TRBJ1-5
CASSLDRANTEAFF | TGTGCCAGCAGCTTAGACAGGGCGAACACTGAAGCTTTCTTT | TRBV7-9 | . | . | TRBJ1-1